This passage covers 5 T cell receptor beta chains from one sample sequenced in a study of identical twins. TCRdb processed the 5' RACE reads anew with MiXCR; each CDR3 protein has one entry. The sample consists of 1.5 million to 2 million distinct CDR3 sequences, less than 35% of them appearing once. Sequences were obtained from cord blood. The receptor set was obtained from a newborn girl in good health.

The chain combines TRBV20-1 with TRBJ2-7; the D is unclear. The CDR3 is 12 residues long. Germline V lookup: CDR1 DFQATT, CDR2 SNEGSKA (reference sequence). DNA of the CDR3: TGCAGCATGCTGTGGGGTCCCTACGAGCAGTACTTC. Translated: CSMLWGPYEQYF.

The CDR3 sequence: CASSQDLPFGWQYF. The CDR3 coding sequence is TGCGCCAGCAGCCAAGATTTACCTTTTGGGTGGCAGTATTTT. The chain recombines TRBV4-1 with TRBJ2-3, with D hard to call. The germline V and J ends were trimmed by 0 bases and 11 bases, with 15 bases remaining between them. Germline-derived CDR1 and CDR2 are MGHRA and YSYEKL. This CDR3 is 14 amino acids long.

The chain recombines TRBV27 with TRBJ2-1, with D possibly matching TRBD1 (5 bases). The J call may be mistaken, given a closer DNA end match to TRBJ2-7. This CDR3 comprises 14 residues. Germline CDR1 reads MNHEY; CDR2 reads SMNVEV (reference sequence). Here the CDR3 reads CASSATAIYNEQYF. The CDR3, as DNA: TGTGCCAGCAGTGCGACAGCTATCTACAATGAGCAGTACTTC.

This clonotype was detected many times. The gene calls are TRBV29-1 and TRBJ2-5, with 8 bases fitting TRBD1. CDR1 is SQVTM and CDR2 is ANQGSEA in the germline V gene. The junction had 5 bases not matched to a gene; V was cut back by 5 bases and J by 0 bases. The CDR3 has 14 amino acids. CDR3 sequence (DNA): TGCAGCGTTCAGACAGGGGAGTACCAAGAGACCCAGTACTTC. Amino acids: CSVQTGEYQETQYF.

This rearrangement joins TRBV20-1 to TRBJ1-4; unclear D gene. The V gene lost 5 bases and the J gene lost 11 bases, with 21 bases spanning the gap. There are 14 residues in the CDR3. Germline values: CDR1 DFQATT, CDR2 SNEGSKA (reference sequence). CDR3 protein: CSAVSGVVLGKLFF. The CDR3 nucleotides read TGCAGTGCTGTTTCGGGAGTCGTCCTGGGGAAACTGTTTTTT.